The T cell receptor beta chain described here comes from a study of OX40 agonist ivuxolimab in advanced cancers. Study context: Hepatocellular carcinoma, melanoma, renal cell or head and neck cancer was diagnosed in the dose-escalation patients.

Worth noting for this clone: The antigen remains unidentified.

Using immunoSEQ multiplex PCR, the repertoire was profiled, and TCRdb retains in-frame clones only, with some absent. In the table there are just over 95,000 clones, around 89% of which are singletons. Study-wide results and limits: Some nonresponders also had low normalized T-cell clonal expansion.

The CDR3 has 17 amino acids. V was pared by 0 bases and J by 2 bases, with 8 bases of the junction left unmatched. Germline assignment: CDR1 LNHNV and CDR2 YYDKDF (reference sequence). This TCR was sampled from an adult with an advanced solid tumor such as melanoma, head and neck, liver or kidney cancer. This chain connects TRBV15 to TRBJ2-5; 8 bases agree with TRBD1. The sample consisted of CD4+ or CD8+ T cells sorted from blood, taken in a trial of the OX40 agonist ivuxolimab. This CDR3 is CATSRDRGTGVQETQYF. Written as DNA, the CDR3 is TGTGCCACCAGCAGAGATCGTGGGACAGGTGTACAAGAGACCCAGTACTTC. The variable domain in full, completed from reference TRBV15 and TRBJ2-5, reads DAMVIQNPRYQVTQFGKPVTLSCSQTLNHNVMYWYQQKSSQAPKLLFHYYDKDFNNEADTPDNFQSRRPNTSFCFLDIRSPGLGDTAMYLCATSRDRGTGVQETQYFGPGTRLLVL.